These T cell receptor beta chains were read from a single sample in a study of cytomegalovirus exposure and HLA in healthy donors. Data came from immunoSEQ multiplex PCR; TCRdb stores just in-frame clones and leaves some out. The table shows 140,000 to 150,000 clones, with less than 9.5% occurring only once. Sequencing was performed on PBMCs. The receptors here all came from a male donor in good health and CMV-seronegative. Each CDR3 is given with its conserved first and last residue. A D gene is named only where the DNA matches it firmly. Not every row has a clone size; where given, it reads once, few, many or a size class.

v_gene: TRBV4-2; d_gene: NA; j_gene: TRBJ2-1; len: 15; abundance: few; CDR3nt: TGTGCCAGCAGCCCCTACGGGAGCTCCTACAATGAGCAGTTCTTC; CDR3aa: CASSPYGSSYNEQFF
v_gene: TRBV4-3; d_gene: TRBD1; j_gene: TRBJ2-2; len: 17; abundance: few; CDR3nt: TGCGCCAGCAGCCAGCATCGGGTGGGGACAGGGACCGGGGAGCTGTTTTTT; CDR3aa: CASSQHRVGTGTGELFF
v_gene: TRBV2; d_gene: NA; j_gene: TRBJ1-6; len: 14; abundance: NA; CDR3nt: TGTGCCAGCAGTCAGGGTAACCCTTTTTCACCCCTCCACTTT; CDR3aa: CASSQGNPFSPLHF
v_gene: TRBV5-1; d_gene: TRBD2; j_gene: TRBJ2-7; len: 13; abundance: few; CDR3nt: TGCGCCAGCAGCTTGACGCTAGCGGGTGAGCAGTACTTC; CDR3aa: CASSLTLAGEQYF
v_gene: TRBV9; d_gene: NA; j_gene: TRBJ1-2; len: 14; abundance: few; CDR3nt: TGTGCCAGCAGCACCATGACAGCTAACTATGGCTACACCTTC; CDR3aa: CASSTMTANYGYTF
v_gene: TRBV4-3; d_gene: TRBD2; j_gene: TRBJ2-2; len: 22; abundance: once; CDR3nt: TGCGCCAGCAGCCAAGTCATCCGAGGGAGGGCTAGCGGGGGGCTGGACACCGGGGAGCTGTTTTTT; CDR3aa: CASSQVIRGRASGGLDTGELFF
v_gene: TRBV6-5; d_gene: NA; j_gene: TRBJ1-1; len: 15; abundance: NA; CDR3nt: TGTGCCAGCAGTTACCGCGGTCGAGGGAACACTGAAGCTTTCTTT; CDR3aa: CASSYRGRGNTEAFF
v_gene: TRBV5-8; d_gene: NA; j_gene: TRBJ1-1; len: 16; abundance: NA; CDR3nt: TGTGCCAGCAGCCCGACAGTTGTCTCGTGGAACACTGAAGCTTTCTTT; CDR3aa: CASSPTVVSWNTEAFF
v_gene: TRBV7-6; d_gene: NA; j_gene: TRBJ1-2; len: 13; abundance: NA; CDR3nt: TGTGCCAGCAGCTTTGGCGGGGGCTATGGCTACACCTTC; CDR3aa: CASSFGGGYGYTF
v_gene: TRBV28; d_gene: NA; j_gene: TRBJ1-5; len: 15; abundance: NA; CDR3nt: TGTGCCAGCAGTTTCCTCCGGGGTCCCAATCAGCCCCAGCATTTT; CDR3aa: CASSFLRGPNQPQHF
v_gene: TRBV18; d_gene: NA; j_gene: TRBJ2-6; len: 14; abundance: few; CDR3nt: TGTGCCAGCTCCCCTAGATCTGGGGCCAACGTCCTGACTTTC; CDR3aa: CASSPRSGANVLTF
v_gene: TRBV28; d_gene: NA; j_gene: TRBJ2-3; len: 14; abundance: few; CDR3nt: TGTGCCAGCAGTTTACGGGGATACACAGATACGCAGTATTTT; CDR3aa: CASSLRGYTDTQYF
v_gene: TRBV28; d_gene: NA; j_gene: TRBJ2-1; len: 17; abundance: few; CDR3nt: TGTGCCAGCAGTTTAGTGGGAGTTGAGGGGGTATACAATGAGCAGTTCTTC; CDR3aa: CASSLVGVEGVYNEQFF
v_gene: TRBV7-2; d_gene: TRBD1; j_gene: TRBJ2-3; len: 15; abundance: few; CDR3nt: TGTGCCAGCAGCTTGGACAGGGCTAGCACAGATACGCAGTATTTT; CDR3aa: CASSLDRASTDTQYF
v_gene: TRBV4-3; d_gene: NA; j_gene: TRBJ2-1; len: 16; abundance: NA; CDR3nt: TGCGCCAGCAGCCAAGATAAGAGCCTCTCCTACAATGAGCAGTTCTTC; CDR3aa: CASSQDKSLSYNEQFF
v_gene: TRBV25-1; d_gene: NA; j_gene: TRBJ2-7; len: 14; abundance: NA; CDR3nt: TGTGCCAGCAGTGAATATGGCAGCTCCTACGAGCAGTACTTC; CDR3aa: CASSEYGSSYEQYF
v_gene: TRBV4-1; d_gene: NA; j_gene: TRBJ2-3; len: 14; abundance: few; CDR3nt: TGCGCCAGCAGCCAAGTACGCGTCACAGATACGCAGTATTTT; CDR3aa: CASSQVRVTDTQYF
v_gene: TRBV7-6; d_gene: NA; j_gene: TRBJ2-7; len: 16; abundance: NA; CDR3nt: TGTGCCAGCAGCTTAGCAGAGGAGGGCCCCTCCTACGAGCAGTACTTC; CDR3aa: CASSLAEEGPSYEQYF
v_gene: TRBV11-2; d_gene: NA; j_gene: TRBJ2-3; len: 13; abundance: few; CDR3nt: TGTGCCAGCACCCCCGGAGGGGAAAATACGCAGTATTTT; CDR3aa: CASTPGGENTQYF
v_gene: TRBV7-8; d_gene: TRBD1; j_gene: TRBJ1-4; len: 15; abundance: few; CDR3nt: TGTGTCAGCAAGAACCAGGGGACAGGAAATGAAAAACTGTTTTTT; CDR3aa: CVSKNQGTGNEKLFF
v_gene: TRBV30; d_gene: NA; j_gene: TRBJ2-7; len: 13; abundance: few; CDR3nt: TGTGCCTGGAGATCCAGGGGATTCTACGAGCAGTACTTC; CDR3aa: CAWRSRGFYEQYF
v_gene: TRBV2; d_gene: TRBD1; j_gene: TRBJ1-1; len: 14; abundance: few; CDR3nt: TGTGCCAGCAGTCCTCGACAGGGGTCAACTGAAGCTTTCTTT; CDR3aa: CASSPRQGSTEAFF
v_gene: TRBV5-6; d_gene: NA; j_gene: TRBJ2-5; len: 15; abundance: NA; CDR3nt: TGTGCCAGCAGCCCGGGGACTTCCTCGTGGGAGACCCAGTACTTC; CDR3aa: CASSPGTSSWETQYF
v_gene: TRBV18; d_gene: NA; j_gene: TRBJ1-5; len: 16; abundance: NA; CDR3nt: TGTGCCAGCTCACCATCCCCCGCGGGGGACGGACAGCCCCAGCATTTT; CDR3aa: CASSPSPAGDGQPQHF
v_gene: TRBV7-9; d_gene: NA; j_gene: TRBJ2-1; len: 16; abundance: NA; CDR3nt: TGTGCCAGCAGCCGGCTAGCGCAGAGCTCCTACAATGAGCAGTTCTTC; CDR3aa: CASSRLAQSSYNEQFF
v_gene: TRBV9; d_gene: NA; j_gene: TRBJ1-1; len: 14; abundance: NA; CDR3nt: TGTGCCAGCAGCCCGAGGTCCTCGAACACTGAAGCTTTCTTT; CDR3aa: CASSPRSSNTEAFF
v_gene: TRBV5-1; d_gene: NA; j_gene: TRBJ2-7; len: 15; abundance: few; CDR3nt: TGCGCCAGCAGCTTTGGTGGCCTTACCTCCTACGAGCAGTACTTC; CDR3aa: CASSFGGLTSYEQYF
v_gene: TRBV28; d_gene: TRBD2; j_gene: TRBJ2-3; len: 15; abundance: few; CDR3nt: TGTGCCAGCAGTTTAGGACTAGCGGGTAGAGATACGCAGTATTTT; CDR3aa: CASSLGLAGRDTQYF
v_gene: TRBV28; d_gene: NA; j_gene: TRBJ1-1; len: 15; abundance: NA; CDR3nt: TGTGCCAGCAGTTTAGGGGCAGGAATGAACACTGAAGCTTTCTTT; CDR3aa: CASSLGAGMNTEAFF
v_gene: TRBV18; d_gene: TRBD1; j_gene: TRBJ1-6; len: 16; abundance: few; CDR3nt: TGTGCCAGCTCATCTGGGTCGACAGGGCGGAATTCACCCCTCCACTTT; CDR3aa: CASSSGSTGRNSPLHF
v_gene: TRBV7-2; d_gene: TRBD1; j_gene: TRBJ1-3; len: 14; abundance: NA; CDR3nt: TGTGCCAGCAGCATTGGGACAGTTGGAAACACCATATATTTT; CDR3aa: CASSIGTVGNTIYF
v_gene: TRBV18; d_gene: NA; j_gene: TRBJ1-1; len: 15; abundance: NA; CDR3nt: TGTGCCAGCTCACCACCGAGGGGGATGAACACTGAAGCTTTCTTT; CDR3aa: CASSPPRGMNTEAFF
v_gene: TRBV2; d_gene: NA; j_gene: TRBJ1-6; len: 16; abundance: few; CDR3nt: TGTGCCAGCAGGGACAGAGCCAGCTCCTATAATTCACCCCTCCACTTT; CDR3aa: CASRDRASSYNSPLHF
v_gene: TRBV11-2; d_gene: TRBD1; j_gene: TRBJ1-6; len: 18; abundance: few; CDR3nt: TGTGCCAGCAGCTTATTCCCGGACAGGGGGGACGGAAACTCACCCCTCCACTTT; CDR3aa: CASSLFPDRGDGNSPLHF
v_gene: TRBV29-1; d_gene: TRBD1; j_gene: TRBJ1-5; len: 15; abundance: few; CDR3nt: TGCAGCGTGGCACAGGGGGCGGGACGCAATCAGCCCCAGCATTTT; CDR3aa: CSVAQGAGRNQPQHF
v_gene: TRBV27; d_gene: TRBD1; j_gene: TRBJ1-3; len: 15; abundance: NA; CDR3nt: TGTGCCAGCAGTCTACAGGGGGCATTTGGGAACACCATATATTTT; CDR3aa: CASSLQGAFGNTIYF
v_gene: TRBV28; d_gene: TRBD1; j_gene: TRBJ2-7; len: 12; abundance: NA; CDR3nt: TGTGCCAGCAGCCCGGGACAGCTTAGACAGTACTTC; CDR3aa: CASSPGQLRQYF
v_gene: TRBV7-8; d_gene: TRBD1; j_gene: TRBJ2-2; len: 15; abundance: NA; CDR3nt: TGTGCCAGCAGCCCCCGGGACAGGGTGACCGGGGAGCTGTTTTTT; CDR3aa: CASSPRDRVTGELFF
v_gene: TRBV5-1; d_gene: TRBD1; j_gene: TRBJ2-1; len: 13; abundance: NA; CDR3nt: TGCGCCAGCAGCATCGACAGGGTAAATGAGCAGTTCTTC; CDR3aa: CASSIDRVNEQFF
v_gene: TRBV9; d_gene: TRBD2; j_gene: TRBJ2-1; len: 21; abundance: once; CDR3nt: TGTGCCAGCAGTCGACAAACCGGGACTAGCGGATTGCGGTATTCCCTCAATGAGCAGTTCTTC; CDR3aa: CASSRQTGTSGLRYSLNEQFF
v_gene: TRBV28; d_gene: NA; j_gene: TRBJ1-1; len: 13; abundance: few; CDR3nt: TGTGCCACAGTAATCACGGGGATGACTGAAGCTTTCTTT; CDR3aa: CATVITGMTEAFF
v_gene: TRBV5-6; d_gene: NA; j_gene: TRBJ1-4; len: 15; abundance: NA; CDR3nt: TGTGCCAGCAGCGCGTTACAGGACACGAATGAAAAACTGTTTTTT; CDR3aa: CASSALQDTNEKLFF
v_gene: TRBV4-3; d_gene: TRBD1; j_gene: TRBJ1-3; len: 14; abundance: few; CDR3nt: TGCGCCAGCAGCCAACAGGGGGGAGGAAACACCATATATTTT; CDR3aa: CASSQQGGGNTIYF
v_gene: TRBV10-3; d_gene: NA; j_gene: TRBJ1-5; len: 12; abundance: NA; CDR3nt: TGTGCCACAGGGGAGGGTACAGGGCCCCAGCATTTT; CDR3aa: CATGEGTGPQHF
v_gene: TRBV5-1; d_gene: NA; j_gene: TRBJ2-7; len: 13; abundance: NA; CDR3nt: TGCGCCAGTACCACAGGTTATTCCTACGAGCAGTACTTC; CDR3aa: CASTTGYSYEQYF
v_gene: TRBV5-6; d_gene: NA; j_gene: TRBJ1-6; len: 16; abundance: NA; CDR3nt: TGTGCCAGCAGCTTGGGACTGCCAGAATATAATTCACCCCTCCACTTT; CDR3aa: CASSLGLPEYNSPLHF
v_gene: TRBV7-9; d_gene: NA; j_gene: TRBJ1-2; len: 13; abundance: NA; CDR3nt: TGTGCCAGCAGCCCGATGTCTAGAGGTGGCTACACCTTC; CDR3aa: CASSPMSRGGYTF
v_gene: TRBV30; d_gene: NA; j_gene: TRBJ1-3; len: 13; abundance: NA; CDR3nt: TGTGCCTGGAGTGGAGAGGCTGGAAACACCATATATTTT; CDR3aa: CAWSGEAGNTIYF
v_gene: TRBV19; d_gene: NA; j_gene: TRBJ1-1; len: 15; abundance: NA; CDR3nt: TGTGCCACTTCCCCCCTAGGGGGAATGAACACTGAAGCTTTCTTT; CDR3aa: CATSPLGGMNTEAFF
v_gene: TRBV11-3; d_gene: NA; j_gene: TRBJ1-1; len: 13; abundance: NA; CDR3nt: TGTGCCAGCAGCTTACGAGGGATCACTGAAGCTTTCTTT; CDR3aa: CASSLRGITEAFF
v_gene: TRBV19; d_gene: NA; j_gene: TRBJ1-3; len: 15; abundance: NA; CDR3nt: TGTGCCAGTAGCGTCACAGGGTCCTCTGGAAACACCATATATTTT; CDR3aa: CASSVTGSSGNTIYF
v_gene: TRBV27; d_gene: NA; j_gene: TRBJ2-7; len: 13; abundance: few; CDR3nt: TGTGCCAGCAGTTTAGCCCACTCCTACGAGCAGTACTTC; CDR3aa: CASSLAHSYEQYF
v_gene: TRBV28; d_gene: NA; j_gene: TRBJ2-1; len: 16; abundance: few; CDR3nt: TGTGCCAGCAGCCTCTCTACCTATATAAAACCGGGTGAGCAGTTCTTC; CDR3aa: CASSLSTYIKPGEQFF
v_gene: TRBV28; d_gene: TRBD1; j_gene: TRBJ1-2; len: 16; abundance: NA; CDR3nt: TGTGCCAGCAGTTTCCAACGGACAGGGATGTTGTATGGCTACACCTTC; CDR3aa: CASSFQRTGMLYGYTF
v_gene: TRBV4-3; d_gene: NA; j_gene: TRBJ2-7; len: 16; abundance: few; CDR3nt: TGCGCCAGCAGCCAAGACACCCAGGGCATAACCTACGAGCAGTACTTC; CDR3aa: CASSQDTQGITYEQYF
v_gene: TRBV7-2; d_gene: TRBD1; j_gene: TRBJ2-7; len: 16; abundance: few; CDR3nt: TGTGCCAGCACCCCAGACAGGGGGACATCATCCTACGAGCAGTACTTC; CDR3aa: CASTPDRGTSSYEQYF
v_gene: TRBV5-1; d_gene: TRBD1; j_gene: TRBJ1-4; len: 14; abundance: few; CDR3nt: TGCGCCAGCAGGGCCGGGACAGGAAATGAAAAACTGTTTTTT; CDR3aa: CASRAGTGNEKLFF